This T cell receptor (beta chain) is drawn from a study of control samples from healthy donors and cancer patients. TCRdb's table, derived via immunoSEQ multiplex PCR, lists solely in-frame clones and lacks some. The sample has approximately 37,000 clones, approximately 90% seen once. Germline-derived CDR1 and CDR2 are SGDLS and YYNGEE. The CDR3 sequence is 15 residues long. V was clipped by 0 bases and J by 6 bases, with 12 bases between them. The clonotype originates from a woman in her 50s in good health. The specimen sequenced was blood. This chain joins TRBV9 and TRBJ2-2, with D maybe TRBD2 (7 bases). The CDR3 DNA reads TGTGCCAGCAGCGTAGTTGCGGGGGCCCCCGGGGAGCTGTTTTTT. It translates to CASSVVAGAPGELFF.